The source of this TCR beta chain is a study of regulatory T cells in long-lasting Graves disease. As for time point: persistent/refractory GD, antithyroid drugs over 5 years with positive TRAb. Scientists built the TCR library using RNA that was extracted from PBMCs. The V and J ends lost 4 bases and 4 bases, in that order; junction bases with no gene match: 11. This CDR3 spans 16 amino acids. Per the germline V gene, CDR1 is MNHEY and CDR2 is SMNVEV (reference sequence). Regarding this clonotype: As yet, its antigen is unknown.

Study-level results: Reduced TCR diversity was observed in persistent Graves' patients versus newly diagnosed patients. It was in persistent disease that TRBV28, TRBJ1-2 and TRBJ2-5 were favored.

Building the TCR beta libraries relied on iRepertoire HTBI primers, and CDR3 regions underwent Arm-PCR. Via MiXCR, TCRdb re-called the multiplex PCR reads, giving one row per CDR3 protein. The table records 250,000 to 300,000 distinct CDR3 sequences, around a fifth of them present only once. The sequence derives from a female donor with Graves disease. The material was peripheral blood mononuclear cells (PBMCs), obtained when the disease was refractory, from a patient treated with antithyroid drugs. The chain is built from TRBV27 and TRBJ1-1; 8 bases are shared with TRBD1. The chain's CDR3 is CASSSTGDRMSTEAFF. DNA for the CDR3: TGTGCCAGCAGTTCCACCGGGGACAGGATGAGCACTGAAGCTTTCTTT.